The 24 T cell receptor beta chains in this list originate from one sample, sequenced in a study of T cell responses to AZD1222 COVID-19 vaccine. The protocol was immunoSEQ multiplex PCR, while the TCRdb copy is restricted to in-frame clones and leaves out a portion. Altogether about 130,000 clones are present, 88% being singletons, with the ten largest covering approximately 8%. This sample comprised peripheral blood, obtained on day 0 of AZD1222 vaccination. Receptor source: an adult in good health.

The rearrangement links TRBV12-3 or TRBV12-4 to TRBJ2-3; D is uncertain. The CDR3 runs to 11 residues. V was trimmed by 3 bases and J by 12 bases, leaving 10 bases between them. CDR3 DNA sequence: TGTGCCAGCAGTTTGACGAGATTCCAGTATTTT. Protein product: CASSLTRFQYF.

This chain uses TRBV12-3 or TRBV12-4 with TRBJ1-1, with a tentative D call TRBD1 (5 bases). The CDR3 length is 11 residues. V was clipped by 7 bases and J by 11 bases, with 14 bases between them. The CDR3: CASMAKGAAFF. The CDR3 DNA sequence: TGTGCCAGCATGGCCAAAGGGGCGGCTTTCTTT.

The rearrangement joins TRBV5-1 to TRBJ2-7; 7 nucleotides agree with TRBD1. Germline CDR1 reads SGHRS; CDR2 reads YFSETQ. With V trimmed by 0 bases and J by 5 bases, 5 bases remained unmatched. The CDR3 runs 14 residues. The CDR3 region is CASSLGGQSHEQYF. DNA of the CDR3: TGCGCCAGCAGCTTGGGGGGACAGTCACACGAGCAGTACTTC.

V and J are TRBV9 and TRBJ2-3; no clear D gene. CDR3 length equals 15 residues. Trimming removed 4 bases from V and 0 bases from J, with 12 bases in between. CDR1 SGDLS and CDR2 YYNGEE come from the germline V gene. The CDR3 DNA reads TGTGCCAGCAGCTCCCCCCGCCCTAGCACAGATACGCAGTATTTT. Protein sequence: CASSSPRPSTDTQYF.

The chain joins TRBV18 to TRBJ2-3; TRBD1 agrees at 7 bases. J lost 1 base, V lost 4 bases, and 11 bases had no gene match. The CDR3 length is 17 residues. Looked up from germline, CDR1 is KGHSH and CDR2 is LQKENI. This CDR3 is CASSLSRGGSGTDTQYF. CDR3 DNA sequence: TGTGCCAGCTCACTCTCGCGAGGGGGCTCGGGCACAGATACGCAGTATTTT.

Only one count was recorded for this clone. The chain has TRBV19 and TRBJ1-1, with 7 bases aligning to TRBD1. The CDR3 sequence is 15 residues long. After removal of 5 bases from V and 4 bases from J, the junction contained 10 bases not matched to a gene. The germline V gene has CDR1 LNHDA and CDR2 SQIVND (reference sequence). In nucleotides, the CDR3 is TGTGCCAGTAGTCTTAACAGACAGGGACGCACTGAAGCTTTCTTT. Its protein product is CASSLNRQGRTEAFF. Complete variable domain (other parts from reference TRBV19 and TRBJ1-1): DGGITQSPKYLFRKEGQNVTLSCEQNLNHDAMYWYRQDPGQGLRLIYYSQIVNDFQKGDIAEGYSVSREKKESFPLTVTSAQKNPTAFYLCASSLNRQGRTEAFFGQGTRLTVV.

The chain couples TRBV28 to TRBJ1-2; 10 nucleotides match TRBD1. The germline gives CDR1 MDHEN, CDR2 SYDVKM. This CDR3 has 14 amino acids. Trimming cost V 7 bases and J 4 bases; bases outside gene matches: 6. The DNA of the CDR3 is TGTGCCAGCACCCGGACAGGGGGGATCTATGGCTACACCTTC. The encoded protein is CASTRTGGIYGYTF.

The chain is built from TRBV2 and TRBJ2-2, with D possibly TRBD1 on 6 matching bases. The CDR3 runs 16 residues. The V gene lost 2 bases and the J gene lost 4 bases, with 14 bases spanning the gap. Germline V CDR1 and CDR2: SNHLY, FYNNEI. The CDR3 protein is CASSERRGTVTGELFF. CDR3 in DNA: TGTGCCAGCAGTGAACGAAGGGGGACGGTCACCGGGGAGCTGTTTTTT.

The chain recombines TRBV9 with TRBJ2-1; maybe TRBD2 (6 bases). The V gene lost 4 bases and the J gene lost 4 bases, with 18 bases spanning the gap. Germline CDR1 and CDR2: SGDLS and YYNGEE. The CDR3 consists of 16 residues. The CDR3 sequence is CASSSGTGVSYNEQFF. In nucleotides, the CDR3 is TGTGCCAGCAGCTCCGGGACGGGAGTGAGTTACAATGAGCAGTTCTTC.

In DNA form, the CDR3 reads TGCACCAGCAGCCAACTCCCCGGGGGGACGAACACCGGGGAGCTGTTTTTT. Translating it yields CTSSQLPGGTNTGELFF. The gene calls are TRBV1 and TRBJ2-2; TRBD2 is taken as the D call from the table, unchecked against the DNA. TRBV1 corresponds to a pseudogene. CDR3 length: 17 residues.

A remark on this clone: One end of the junction is discordant with germline, which a read error may explain. The rearrangement links TRBV5-6 to TRBJ2-7; D uncertain. Germline V gene data show CDR1 as SGHDT and CDR2 as YYEEEE. CDR3 length equals 12 residues. Written as DNA, the CDR3 is TGTGCCAGCAGTTTGGACGACTACGAGCAGTACTTC. Translation: CASSLDDYEQYF.

CDR3 amino acids: CASTRQTDTYGYTF. The CDR3 coding sequence is TGTGCCAGCACCAGACAGACGGATACCTATGGCTACACCTTC. The gene calls are TRBV6-1 and TRBJ1-2; D perhaps matches TRBD1 (5 bases). The CDR3 sequence is 14 residues long. Germline CDR1 reads MNHNS; CDR2 reads SASEGT. V was shortened by 7 bases and J by 4 bases, with 16 bases between the two germline ends.

This clone was picked up a small number of times. The chain links TRBV6-5 to TRBJ1-5; D is unresolved. The CDR3 sequence is 16 residues long. CDR1 MNHEY and CDR2 SVGAGI come from the germline V gene. Between the trimmed V and J ends, which lost 2 bases and 0 bases, there was a span of 11 bases. The CDR3 here is CASSYQKPPSNQPQHF. Written as DNA, the CDR3 is TGTGCCAGCAGTTACCAGAAACCGCCTAGCAATCAGCCCCAGCATTTT.

This chain links TRBV2 with TRBJ1-6, with D tentatively TRBD1 (5 bases). The ends were cut back, 7 bases at V and 7 bases at J, with 17 bases in the middle. This CDR3 has 15 amino acids. Germline values: CDR1 SNHLY, CDR2 FYNNEI. CDR3 coding DNA: TGTGCCAGCATGGGGGGTGCGGTAAGGAATTCACCCCTCCACTTT. Translated, it gives CASMGGAVRNSPLHF. The whole variable domain, remainder taken from reference TRBV2 and TRBJ1-6, is EPEVTQTPSHQVTQMGQEVILRCVPISNHLYFYWYRQILGQKVEFLVSFYNNEISEKSEIFDDQFSVERPDGSNFTLKIRSTKLEDSAMYFCASMGGAVRNSPLHFGNGTRLTVT.

V and J are TRBV28 and TRBJ2-1, with D tentatively TRBD1 (5 bases). The CDR3 totals 14 residues. V dropped 6 bases and J dropped 8 bases, with 17 bases sitting between them. Germline CDR1 MDHEN, CDR2 SYDVKM. The CDR3: CASRPAGNSDEQFF. The CDR3 DNA sequence: TGTGCCAGCAGACCCGCAGGGAACTCTGATGAGCAGTTCTTC.

In the case of this clone: The same CDR3 also results from other DNA sequences found in this sample. The chain has TRBV9 and TRBJ2-3; D is uncertain. This CDR3 is 12 amino acids long. V was cut by 1 base and J by 3 bases, with 3 bases left in between. The germline CDR1 and CDR2 sequences are SGDLS and YYNGEE. The CDR3 bases are TGTGCCAGCAGCGTACGGACAGATACGCAGTATTTT. Protein product: CASSVRTDTQYF.

V gene TRBV11-3 combines with J gene TRBJ2-1; tentative D call: TRBD1 (5 bases). The CDR3 consists of 15 residues. Germline values: CDR1 SGHNT, CDR2 YENEEA. V lost 0 bases and J lost 2, with 8 bases in between. CDR3 residues: CASSLEGRPYNEQFF. The CDR3 nucleotides are TGTGCCAGCAGCTTAGAGGGGCGGCCCTACAATGAGCAGTTCTTC.

The rearrangement uses TRBV5-5 and TRBJ2-2; D gene unclear. V lost 2 bases, J lost 0 bases, and 11 bases lay in between. This CDR3 spans 16 amino acids. CDR1 is SGHKS and CDR2 is YYEKEE in the germline V gene (reference sequence). CDR3 DNA: TGTGCCAGCAGCTTTACTCGGCTGTCGAACACCGGGGAGCTGTTTTTT. Encoded protein: CASSFTRLSNTGELFF.

The J gene is TRBJ1-2, the V gene TRBV2; no clear D. This CDR3 is built from 13 residues. Germline CDR1 reads SNHLY; CDR2 reads FYNNEI. The V gene lost 0 bases and the J gene lost 13 bases, with 15 bases spanning the gap. The CDR3 protein is CASSEALSGFATF. Here the CDR3 DNA reads TGTGCCAGCAGTGAAGCGCTTAGTGGGTTCGCCACCTTC.

This clone was detected once. J is TRBJ1-2 and V is TRBV3-1 (or the pseudogene TRBV3-2); D unresolved. Germline V gives CDR1 LGHDT, CDR2 YNNKEL (reference sequence). The CDR3 consists of 12 residues. Trimming removed 3 bases from V and 6 bases from J, with 8 bases in between. CDR3 coding DNA: TGTGCCAGCAGCCATCGGGGAGATGGCTACACCTTC. Translating gives CASSHRGDGYTF.

The rearrangement joins TRBV6-5 to TRBJ2-7; D is uncertain. Germline V CDR1 and CDR2: MNHEY, SVGAGI. V was cut by 0 bases and J by 2 bases, with 8 bases left in between. This CDR3 is 14 amino acids long. As DNA, the CDR3 is TGTGCCAGCAGTTACTCGACGCCACCCTACGAGCAGTACTTC. Its protein product is CASSYSTPPYEQYF.

This chain joins TRBV28 and TRBJ2-5; either TRBD1 or TRBD2 may fit D (5 bases each). Trimming stripped 7 bases from V and 7 bases from J, with 22 bases between. Germline CDR1 MDHEN, CDR2 SYDVKM. The CDR3 sequence is 15 residues long. CDR3 nucleotide sequence: TGTGCCAGCACCTTAGGGGCGGCTAGCCGGGCGACCCAGTACTTC. Translating gives CASTLGAASRATQYF.

This clone was found once. This chain joins TRBV24-1 and TRBJ1-4; a weak D match, TRBD1 (6 bases). V was shortened by 3 bases and J by 5 bases, with 18 bases between the two germline ends. Germline V gene sequence: CDR1 KGHDR, CDR2 SFDVKD. The CDR3 loop spans 17 amino acids. The CDR3 DNA is TGTGCCACCAGTGATACTACCCGCGGGACAAAAAATGAAAAACTGTTTTTT. Translated, it gives CATSDTTRGTKNEKLFF.

The rearrangement uses TRBV3-1 (or the pseudogene TRBV3-2) and TRBJ2-3; perhaps TRBD2 as D (6 bases). Per germline, CDR1 LGHDT and CDR2 YNNKEL (reference sequence). The CDR3 spans 13 residues. The V gene lost 4 bases and the J gene lost 5 bases, with 10 bases spanning the gap. The CDR3 DNA is TGTGCCAGCAGCCGGACTACGGGAGATACGCAGTATTTT. Encoded protein: CASSRTTGDTQYF.